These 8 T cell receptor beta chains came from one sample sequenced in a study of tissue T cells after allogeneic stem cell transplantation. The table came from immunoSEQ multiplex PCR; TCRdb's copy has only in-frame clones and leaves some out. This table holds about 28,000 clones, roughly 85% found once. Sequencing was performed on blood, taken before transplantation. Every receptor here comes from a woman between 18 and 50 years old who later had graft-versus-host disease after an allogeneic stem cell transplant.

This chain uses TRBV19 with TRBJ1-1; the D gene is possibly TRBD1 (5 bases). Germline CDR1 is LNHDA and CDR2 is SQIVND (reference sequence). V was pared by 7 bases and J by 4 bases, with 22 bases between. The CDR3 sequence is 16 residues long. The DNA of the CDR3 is TGTGCCAGTACTCCAATAACGGGGGGGGATGGCACTGAAGCTTTCTTT. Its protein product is CASTPITGGDGTEAFF.

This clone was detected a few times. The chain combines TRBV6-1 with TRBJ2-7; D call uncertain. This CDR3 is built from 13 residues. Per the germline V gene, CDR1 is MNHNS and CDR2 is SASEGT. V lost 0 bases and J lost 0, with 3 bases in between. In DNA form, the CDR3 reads TGTGCCAGCAGTGAAGCATTCTCCTACGAGCAGTACTTC. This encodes CASSEAFSYEQYF.

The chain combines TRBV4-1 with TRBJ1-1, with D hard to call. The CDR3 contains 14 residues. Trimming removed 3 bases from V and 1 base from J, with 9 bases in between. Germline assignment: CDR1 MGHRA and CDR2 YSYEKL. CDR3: CASSHPSQNTEAFF. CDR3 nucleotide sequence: TGCGCCAGCAGCCACCCTTCGCAGAACACTGAAGCTTTCTTT.

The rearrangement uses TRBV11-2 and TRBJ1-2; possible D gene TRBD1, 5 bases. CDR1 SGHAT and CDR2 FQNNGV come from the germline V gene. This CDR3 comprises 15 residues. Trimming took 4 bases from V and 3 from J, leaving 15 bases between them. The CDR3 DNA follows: TGTGCCAGCAGCTCCTACCCCCAGGGTTACTATGGCTACACCTTC. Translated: CASSSYPQGYYGYTF.

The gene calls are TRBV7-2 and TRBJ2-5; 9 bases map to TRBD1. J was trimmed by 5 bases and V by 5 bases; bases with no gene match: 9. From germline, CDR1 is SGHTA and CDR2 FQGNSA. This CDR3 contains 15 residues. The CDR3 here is CASSDLTGGYETQYF. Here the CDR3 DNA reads TGTGCCAGCAGCGACCTCACAGGGGGCTATGAGACCCAGTACTTC.

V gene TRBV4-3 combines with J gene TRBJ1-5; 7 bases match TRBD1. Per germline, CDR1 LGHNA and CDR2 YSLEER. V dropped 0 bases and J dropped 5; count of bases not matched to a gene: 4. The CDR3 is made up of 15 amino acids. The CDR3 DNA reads TGCGCCAGCAGCCAAGATCAGGGGGTGTATCAGCCCCAGCATTTT. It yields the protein CASSQDQGVYQPQHF.

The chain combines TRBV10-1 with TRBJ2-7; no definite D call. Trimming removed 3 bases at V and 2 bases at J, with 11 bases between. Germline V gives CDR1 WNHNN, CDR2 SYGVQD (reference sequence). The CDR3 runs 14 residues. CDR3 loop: CASSEPRSPYEQYF. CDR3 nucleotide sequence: TGCGCCAGCAGTGAACCCCGATCGCCCTACGAGCAGTACTTC.

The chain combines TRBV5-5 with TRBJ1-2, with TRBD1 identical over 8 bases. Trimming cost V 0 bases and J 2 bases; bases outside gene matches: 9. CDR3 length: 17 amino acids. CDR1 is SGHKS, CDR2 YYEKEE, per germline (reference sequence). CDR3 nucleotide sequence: TGTGCCAGCAGCTTGGAAGGCGGCAGGGGGCAGAACTATGGCTACACCTTC. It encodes CASSLEGGRGQNYGYTF.